The 28 T cell receptor beta chains below come from one sample, sequenced in a study of CD8 T cells in Susac syndrome. Reverse transcription of 0.5 to 1 ug RNA was performed with random hexamers. Each CDR3 protein gets one entry after TCRdb re-called the immunoSEQ multiplex PCR reads with MiXCR. This sample has about 66,000 distinct CDR3 sequences, with roughly 94% found just once. The specimen was CD8+ T cells from PBMCs. The receptors here all came from a human donor with multiple sclerosis.

V gene TRBV6-4 combines with J gene TRBJ2-3; D not resolved. CDR3 length: 13 amino acids. Germline V gene sequence: CDR1 MRHNA, CDR2 SNTAGT. Trimming took off 0 bases at V and 5 bases at J, with 6 bases between the two ends. The CDR3 loop reads CASSDSLLDTQYF. The CDR3, as DNA: TGTGCCAGCAGTGACTCTCTATTAGATACGCAGTATTTT.

The J gene is TRBJ2-7, the V gene TRBV5-6; the D gene is possibly TRBD1 (5 bases). The V and J ends lost 0 bases and 4 bases respectively, with 8 bases between them. CDR1 is SGHDT, CDR2 YYEEEE, per germline. The CDR3 is 13 amino acids. CDR3 nucleotides: TGTGCCAGCAGCTTGGTGCAGGGTTACGAGCAGTACTTC. This codes for CASSLVQGYEQYF. The full variable domain, with the rest looked up from reference TRBV5-6 and TRBJ2-7, is DAGVTQSPTHLIKTRGQQVTLRCSPKSGHDTVSWYQQALGQGPQFIFQYYEEEERQRGNFPDRFSGHQFPNYSSELNVNALLLGDSALYLCASSLVQGYEQYFGPGTRLTVT.

The chain joins TRBV2 to TRBJ1-3; D unresolved. The germline CDR1 and CDR2 sequences are SNHLY and FYNNEI. This CDR3 has 17 residues. Trimming stripped 2 bases from V and 0 bases from J, with 14 bases between. The DNA for the CDR3 is TGTGCCAGCAGTGAAATGGAGCTCCTCACCTCTGGAAACACCATATATTTT. It is translated as CASSEMELLTSGNTIYF.

V is TRBV5-1 and J is TRBJ2-1; TRBD2 is a possible D gene (6 bases). The CDR3 totals 18 residues. Between the trimmed V and J ends, which lost 0 bases and 7 bases, there was a span of 23 bases. Germline CDR1 and CDR2: SGHRS and YFSETQ. The CDR3 DNA is TGCGCCAGCAGCTTGGCCCTATTGACGGAGGGCGGTTGGAATGAGCAGTTCTTC. It translates to CASSLALLTEGGWNEQFF.

V is TRBV7-3 and J is TRBJ2-7; weak D call: TRBD2 (6 bases). Trimming took 4 bases from V and 8 from J, leaving 15 bases between them. The CDR3 totals 13 residues. The germline CDR1 and CDR2 sequences are SGHTA and FQGTGA. The CDR3: CASSCPQGGKQYF. DNA for the CDR3: TGTGCCAGCAGCTGCCCCCAGGGAGGAAAGCAGTACTTC.

The genes are TRBV27 and TRBJ1-1, with a weak D call TRBD1 (6 bases). Looked up from germline, CDR1 is MNHEY and CDR2 is SMNVEV (reference sequence). CDR3 length: 15 residues. Between the trimmed V and J ends, which lost 2 bases and 2 bases, there was a span of 12 bases. The CDR3 loop reads CASSLLPQGNTEAFF. CDR3 bases: TGTGCCAGCAGTTTACTCCCACAGGGCAACACTGAAGCTTTCTTT.

The chain joins TRBV15 to TRBJ2-1; D call uncertain. The germline V and J ends were trimmed by 5 bases and 6 bases, with 14 bases remaining between them. Germline CDR1 is LNHNV and CDR2 is YYDKDF (reference sequence). The CDR3 loop spans 14 amino acids. The CDR3 DNA is TGTGCCACCAGCGCGCATAGCCAAACCAATGAGCAGTTCTTC. Amino acid sequence: CATSAHSQTNEQFF.

The rearrangement links TRBV7-9 to TRBJ2-4; D is possibly TRBD1 or TRBD2 (5 bases each). The germline CDR1 and CDR2 sequences are SEHNR and FQNEAQ (reference sequence). The V and J ends lost 4 bases and 7 bases respectively, with 20 bases between them. CDR3 length: 16 amino acids. The CDR3 sequence: CASSYGAEGTGNIQYF. The CDR3 DNA reads as TGTGCCAGCAGCTACGGGGCGGAAGGCACGGGGAACATTCAGTACTTC.

This sequence joins TRBV24-1 and TRBJ1-5; TRBD1 is a possible D gene (6 bases). Trimming left V 4 bases short and J 2 bases short, with 8 bases between. Germline V gives CDR1 KGHDR, CDR2 SFDVKD. The CDR3 runs 14 residues. The CDR3 DNA sequence: TGTGCCACCAGTGACAGGGGAGGCAATCAGCCCCAGCATTTT. This gives the protein CATSDRGGNQPQHF.

The chain carries TRBV6-5 and TRBJ1-6, with 9 nucleotides matching TRBD1. The length of the CDR3 is 14 residues. The ends lost 5 bases at V and 9 bases at J; junction bases unmatched: 5. Per the germline V gene, CDR1 is MNHEY and CDR2 is SVGAGI. The CDR3 bases are TGTGCCAGCAGTCCGGGACAGGGAAGTTCACCCCTCCACTTT. Amino acid sequence: CASSPGQGSSPLHF.

V and J are TRBV4-1 and TRBJ2-3; D is undetermined. V gave up 0 bases and J gave up 5 bases, with 6 bases separating them. From germline, CDR1 is MGHRA and CDR2 YSYEKL. The CDR3 is made up of 13 amino acids. For the CDR3, the DNA is TGCGCCAGCAGCCAAGATCTTGAAGATACGCAGTATTTT. Translating gives CASSQDLEDTQYF.

The V and J genes are TRBV11-3 and TRBJ2-3, with TRBD2 matching 8 bases. This CDR3 region has 14 residues. Germline V gene data show CDR1 as SGHNT and CDR2 as YENEEA. V dropped 8 bases and J dropped 2; count of bases not matched to a gene: 6. CDR3 in amino acids: CASASGSFTDTQYF. In DNA, the CDR3 is TGTGCCAGCGCGAGCGGGAGTTTCACAGATACGCAGTATTTT.

The rearrangement joins TRBV6-5 to TRBJ2-7; D remains ambiguous. V dropped 2 bases and J dropped 2 bases, with 10 bases sitting between them. Germline CDR1 reads MNHEY; CDR2 reads SVGAGI. The CDR3 has 14 residues. Written as DNA, the CDR3 is TGTGCCAGCAGTTACGGAAGAGTTGCCTACGAGCAGTACTTC. Protein product: CASSYGRVAYEQYF.

The V call is TRBV27, the J call TRBJ2-7; D is uncertain. V dropped 2 bases and J dropped 4 bases, with 24 bases sitting between them. The CDR3 has 18 amino acids. Looked up from germline, CDR1 is MNHEY and CDR2 is SMNVEV (reference sequence). The DNA of the CDR3 is TGTGCCAGCAGTTTAGACCCTCCCCCTGGACGGAGCCCTTACGAGCAGTACTTC. Amino acids: CASSLDPPPGRSPYEQYF.

The chain is built from TRBV9 and TRBJ1-2, with 9 bases aligning to TRBD1. The CDR3 extends over 14 amino acids. With 1 base clipped from V and 5 bases from J, the junction kept 3 bases outside the gene matches. The germline V gene encodes CDR1 SGDLS and CDR2 YYNGEE. This CDR3 reads CASSVRDRDYGYTF. CDR3 DNA sequence: TGTGCCAGCAGCGTAAGGGACAGGGATTATGGCTACACCTTC.

V and J are TRBV2 and TRBJ1-2, with D possibly matching TRBD1 (5 bases). Trimming took 8 bases from V and 8 from J, leaving 9 bases between them. This CDR3 is 10 amino acids long. Germline V gives CDR1 SNHLY, CDR2 FYNNEI. CDR3 DNA: TGTGCCAGCGTGGGGGACGGCTACACCTTC. Amino acid sequence: CASVGDGYTF.

The V and J genes are TRBV27 and TRBJ1-5, with D hard to call. V was pared by 3 bases and J by 2 bases, with 2 bases between. The CDR3 contains 12 residues. Per germline, CDR1 MNHEY and CDR2 SMNVEV (reference sequence). The CDR3 is CASSFRNQPQHF. Written as DNA, the CDR3 is TGTGCCAGCAGTTTTCGCAATCAGCCCCAGCATTTT.

V gene TRBV5-1 combines with J gene TRBJ2-7, with 7 bases lining up with TRBD2. V dropped 7 bases and J dropped 4; count of bases not matched to a gene: 8. This CDR3 has 13 amino acids. Germline CDR1 and CDR2: SGHRS and YFSETQ. The CDR3 spells CASGGGGPYEQYF. CDR3 DNA: TGCGCCAGCGGTGGGGGAGGGCCTTACGAGCAGTACTTC. The variable domain in full, with the rest retrieved from reference TRBV5-1 and TRBJ2-7, is KAGVTQTPRYLIKTRGQQVTLSCSPISGHRSVSWYQQTPGQGLQFLFEYFSETQRNKGNFPGRFSGRQFSNSRSEMNVSTLELGDSALYLCASGGGGPYEQYFGPGTRLTVT.

The chain links TRBV28 to TRBJ1-1; no clear D. From germline, CDR1 is MDHEN and CDR2 SYDVKM. CDR3 length: 12 residues. V was shortened by 5 bases and J by 2 bases, with 6 bases between the two germline ends. CDR3 DNA sequence: TGTGCCAGCAGTACAGTAAACACTGAAGCTTTCTTT. Protein product: CASSTVNTEAFF. The complete variable domain, with remaining parts taken from reference TRBV28 and TRBJ1-1, reads DVKVTQSSRYLVKRTGEKVFLECVQDMDHENMFWYRQDPGLGLRLIYFSYDVKMKEKGDIPEGYSVSREKKERFSLILESASTNQTSMYLCASSTVNTEAFFGQGTRLTVV.

The CDR3, as DNA: TGCAGTTCCCCGCCCGGGGACAGGGAGTCCTACGAGCAGTACTTC. Encoded protein: CSSPPGDRESYEQYF. V usage is TRBV20-1 and J usage is TRBJ2-7, with TRBD1 matching 9 bases. CDR1 and CDR2 (germline): DFQATT, SNEGSKA (reference sequence). Trimming at V came to 8 bases and at J to 1 base, leaving 12 bases not matched to a gene. The CDR3 runs to 15 residues.

The chain uses TRBV7-3 and TRBJ2-3, with 8 bases fitting TRBD2. Germline CDR1 reads SGHTA; CDR2 reads FQGTGA. There are 16 residues in the CDR3. Trimming cost V 4 bases and J 2 bases; bases outside gene matches: 8. CDR3 sequence (DNA): TGTGCCAGCAGCTATTTCGCGGGGGGCATCACAGATACGCAGTATTTT. Its translation is CASSYFAGGITDTQYF.

The chain combines TRBV27 with TRBJ1-5; possible D gene TRBD1, 6 bases. With 2 bases removed from V and 7 bases from J, the gap between germline ends came to 9 bases. Germline loops: CDR1 MNHEY, CDR2 SMNVEV (reference sequence). The CDR3 consists of 13 residues. The CDR3 nucleotides are TGTGCCAGCAGTTTAACGGGGGGCCAGCCCCAGCATTTT. Protein sequence: CASSLTGGQPQHF.

This clonotype was recorded a few times. The V gene is TRBV7-9, the J gene TRBJ2-7; TRBD1 matches 7 bases. The germline V gene has CDR1 SEHNR and CDR2 FQNEAQ (reference sequence). There are 14 residues in the CDR3. V shed 2 bases, J shed 2 bases, and the junction held 3 bases outside the gene matches. CDR3 nucleotides: TGTGCCAGCAGCTTAACCCAGGGGGCCTACGAGCAGTACTTC. Amino acids: CASSLTQGAYEQYF.

V is TRBV29-1 and J is TRBJ1-3; no firm D call. This CDR3 is 14 amino acids long. Germline loops: CDR1 SQVTM, CDR2 ANQGSEA. V lost 0 bases to trimming and J lost 0 bases, with 6 bases between them. The CDR3 spells CSVEDPASGNTIYF. The CDR3 bases are TGCAGCGTTGAAGATCCCGCCTCTGGAAACACCATATATTTT.

The chain recombines TRBV7-9 with TRBJ1-2; 7 positions agree with TRBD1. Germline CDR1 reads SEHNR; CDR2 reads FQNEAQ (reference sequence). CDR3 length: 14 residues. With 0 bases clipped from V and 5 bases from J, the junction kept 3 bases outside the gene matches. The CDR3 DNA is TGTGCCAGCAGCTTAGCGGACAGGCGGTATGGCTACACCTTC. It translates to CASSLADRRYGYTF.

This sequence joins TRBV3-1 and TRBJ2-3; D possibly matches TRBD1 or TRBD2 (5 bases each). CDR1 and CDR2 (germline): LGHDT, YNNKEL (reference sequence). There are 15 residues in the CDR3. With 1 base removed from V and 6 bases from J, the gap between germline ends came to 14 bases. CDR3 in amino acids: CASSQVPSWGDTQYF. CDR3 nucleotide sequence: TGTGCCAGCAGCCAAGTACCCAGTTGGGGGGATACGCAGTATTTT.

V usage is TRBV30 and J usage is TRBJ2-3; possibly TRBD2 for D (6 bases). The V end was cut by 5 bases, the J end by 9 bases, with 15 bases between. The CDR3 has 12 residues. CDR1 GTSNPN and CDR2 SVGIG come from the germline V gene (reference sequence). CDR3 coding DNA: TGTGCCTGGGAAGTACTAGCAGGCACGCAGTATTTT. Its protein product is CAWEVLAGTQYF.

The chain joins TRBV28 to TRBJ1-2; D remains unclear. There are 18 residues in the CDR3. V lost 2 bases and J lost 1, with 20 bases in between. Germline values: CDR1 MDHEN, CDR2 SYDVKM. This CDR3 is CASSLDTQQAHHNYGYTF. For the CDR3, the DNA is TGTGCCAGCAGTTTAGATACCCAGCAGGCCCATCATAACTATGGCTACACCTTC.